The 22 T cell receptor beta chains given below trace back to one sample, sequenced in a study of cytomegalovirus exposure and HLA in healthy donors. The PCR ran on 60 Vbeta and 13 Jbeta primers. Only in-frame clones appear in the TCRdb table, and some are missing; sequencing was by immunoSEQ multiplex PCR. The repertoire holds about 150,000 clones, with approximately 85% as singletons. The specimen sequenced was PBMCs. The origin of the receptors is a woman between 35 and 50 years old in good health and CMV-seronegative.

This chain links TRBV2 with TRBJ2-1; 11 bases are shared with TRBD2. This CDR3 comprises 14 residues. CDR1 is SNHLY, CDR2 FYNNEI, per germline. V was pared by 11 bases and J by 6 bases, with 9 bases of the junction left unmatched. In DNA form, the CDR3 reads TGTGCCCGGGGGTGGGGGACTAGCGGCAATGAGCAGTTCTTC. It is translated as CARGWGTSGNEQFF.

The chain employs TRBV5-6 and TRBJ2-7, with D maybe TRBD1 (6 bases). The CDR3 runs to 15 residues. In germline, CDR1 is SGHDT, CDR2 YYEEEE. The V and J ends lost 2 bases and 1 base respectively, with 13 bases between them. In DNA form, the CDR3 reads TGTGCCAGCAGCTTTACAGGGTTGGGGTCCTACGAGCAGTACTTC. Translating gives CASSFTGLGSYEQYF.

The V gene is TRBV9, the J gene TRBJ1-2; 8 bases are a match to TRBD1. In germline, CDR1 is SGDLS, CDR2 YYNGEE. The CDR3 is 14 residues long. J was trimmed by 6 bases and V by 3 bases; bases with no gene match: 7. The CDR3 sequence is CASSAQPDRDGYTF. The DNA of the CDR3 is TGTGCCAGCAGCGCACAACCGGACAGGGATGGCTACACCTTC.

V is TRBV5-6 and J is TRBJ1-2; 7 bases are shared with TRBD1. J gave up 7 bases and V 5 bases, and 17 bases lay outside the gene matches. The germline CDR1 and CDR2 sequences are SGHDT and YYEEEE. This CDR3 has 16 amino acids. CDR3 nucleotide sequence: TGTGCCAGCAGAACCTGGGGTCGGGACAGCCTCCTTGGCTACACCTTC. Translating gives CASRTWGRDSLLGYTF.

This rearrangement joins TRBV25-1 to TRBJ2-3; 8 nucleotides align to TRBD2. The CDR3 runs to 16 residues. Germline trimming cut 6 bases from V and 2 bases from J; bases unmatched to any gene: 10. Germline V gene data show CDR1 as MGHDK and CDR2 as SYGVNS. Here the CDR3 reads CASRSGPGLDTDTQYF. CDR3 sequence (DNA): TGTGCCAGCAGGTCAGGACCGGGACTAGACACAGATACGCAGTATTTT.

The V gene is TRBV6-5, the J gene TRBJ2-7; 10 bases fit TRBD2. The germline V gene has CDR1 MNHEY and CDR2 SVGAGI. The CDR3 spans 15 residues. V was pared by 6 bases and J by 6 bases, with 11 bases of the junction left unmatched. CDR3 protein: CASRMWTSGTSEQYF. CDR3 bases: TGTGCCAGCAGGATGTGGACTAGCGGTACCTCCGAGCAGTACTTC.

In its sample, this clone was seen once. The chain employs TRBV10-3 and TRBJ2-5; 7 positions match TRBD1. The CDR3 contains 14 residues. Germline values: CDR1 ENHRY, CDR2 SYGVKD. V trimming: 6 bases; J trimming: 1 base; junction bases outside the gene matches: 5. This chain's CDR3 is CAIRPGQAQETQYF. The CDR3 nucleotides are TGTGCCATCAGACCCGGACAGGCCCAAGAGACCCAGTACTTC.

J is TRBJ2-7 and V is TRBV7-9, with D possibly TRBD2 on 6 matching bases. Trimming stripped 5 bases from V and 5 bases from J, with 10 bases between. CDR3 size: 12 residues. The germline V gene has CDR1 SEHNR and CDR2 FQNEAQ (reference sequence). CDR3 DNA: TGTGCCAGCAGCATAACTAGCCACGAGCAGTACTTC. Translated, it gives CASSITSHEQYF. Full variable domain (remainder filled in from reference TRBV7-9 and TRBJ2-7): DTGVSQNPRHKITKRGQNVTFRCDPISEHNRLYWYRQTLGQGPEFLTYFQNEAQLEKSRLLSDRFSAERPKGSFSTLEIQRTEQGDSAMYLCASSITSHEQYFGPGTRLTVT.

The CDR3 reads CAISESLEGVETQYF. Written as DNA, the CDR3 is TGTGCCATCAGTGAGTCTCTAGAAGGGGTAGAGACCCAGTACTTC. V and J are TRBV10-3 and TRBJ2-5, with D perhaps TRBD1 (5 bases). Trimming took off 0 bases at V and 4 bases at J, with 12 bases between the two ends. Germline V gene data show CDR1 as ENHRY and CDR2 as SYGVKD. The CDR3 sequence is 15 residues long.

This clone was recorded a few times. Compared with germline, one end of the junction differs, possibly owing to a read error. The V call is TRBV7-9, the J call TRBJ2-5; no definite D call. Germline lookup yields CDR1 SEHNR and CDR2 FQNEAQ (reference sequence). This CDR3 has 13 amino acids. CDR3 DNA: TGTTCCAGCAGCTTAGGTCCAGGAGAGACCCAGTACTTC. It encodes CSSSLGPGETQYF.

In its sample, this clone was seen once. A read error may produce the germline difference seen at one junction end. The same CDR3 also results from other DNA sequences found in this sample. The chain uses TRBV5-1 and TRBJ1-6; the match to TRBD1 covers 7 bases. The CDR3 sequence is 15 residues long. Germline V gene sequence: CDR1 SGHRS, CDR2 YFSETQ. CDR3 DNA sequence: TGCGCCAGCAGCTTGTTGGGACAGCATAATTCCCCCCTCCACTTT. Its protein product is CASSLLGQHNSPLHF.

The V call is TRBV6-5, the J call TRBJ1-1; D ambiguous. Germline CDR1 reads MNHEY; CDR2 reads SVGAGI. V lost 5 bases to trimming and J lost 8 bases, with 15 bases between them. The CDR3 spans 13 residues. The CDR3 is CASSRPVGREAFF. In nucleotides, the CDR3 is TGTGCCAGCAGTCGTCCGGTGGGCCGGGAAGCTTTCTTT.

This clone was seen just once. This chain links TRBV29-1 with TRBJ2-7; D perhaps matches TRBD1 (7 bases). Germline V CDR1 and CDR2: SQVTM, ANQGSEA. V lost 4 bases and J lost 5, with 12 bases in between. The CDR3 totals 12 residues. The CDR3 loop is CSVGRGQDEQYF. The CDR3 nucleotides read TGCAGCGTTGGGAGGGGGCAAGACGAGCAGTACTTC.

This chain joins TRBV5-1 and TRBJ1-1, with 9 positions matching TRBD1. The germline V gene has CDR1 SGHRS and CDR2 YFSETQ. There are 15 residues in the CDR3. With V trimmed by 4 bases and J by 11 bases, 15 bases remained unmatched. The CDR3 sequence: CASSPSGTGMGKAFF. The CDR3 DNA sequence: TGCGCCAGCAGCCCGTCCGGGACAGGGATGGGGAAGGCTTTCTTT.

A word on this clone: The junction does not match germline at one end; this may be a read error. J is TRBJ2-3 and V is TRBV7-9; D remains ambiguous. The length of the CDR3 is 12 residues. Germline V gene data show CDR1 as SEHNR and CDR2 as FQNEAQ (reference sequence). The CDR3 DNA follows: TGTTCCAGCAGTCCCTATACAGATACGCAGTATTTT. Translation gives CSSSPYTDTQYF.

V usage is TRBV5-1 and J usage is TRBJ2-7; TRBD2 is a possible D gene (6 bases). Between the trimmed V and J ends, which lost 4 bases and 1 base, there was a span of 12 bases. The CDR3 loop spans 14 amino acids. Germline assignment: CDR1 SGHRS and CDR2 YFSETQ. CDR3 in amino acids: CASSPRDGSYEQYF. The CDR3 coding sequence is TGCGCCAGCAGCCCGCGGGACGGTTCCTACGAGCAGTACTTC.

This clone occurred a few times. This chain uses TRBV6-1 with TRBJ2-4; 7 nucleotides align to TRBD2. Per germline, CDR1 MNHNS and CDR2 SASEGT. The CDR3 extends over 13 amino acids. V shed 6 bases and J 4 bases; nucleotides not matched to a gene: 3. CDR3 DNA: TGTGCCAGCAGCCTAGCGGAAAAAAACATTCAGTACTTC. Translated, it gives CASSLAEKNIQYF.

This clone turned up a few times. CDR3 nucleotide sequence: TGCGCCAGCAGCCAAGATCAGGGGATTAATGAAAAACTGTTTTTT. Amino acid sequence: CASSQDQGINEKLFF. The chain recombines TRBV4-3 with TRBJ1-4; tentatively, D is TRBD1 (6 bases). Trimming took 0 bases from V and 4 from J, leaving 9 bases between them. This CDR3 contains 15 residues. CDR1 and CDR2 (germline): LGHNA, YSLEER.

V usage is TRBV5-8 and J usage is TRBJ2-1; 12 bases line up with TRBD2. Germline values: CDR1 SGHTS, CDR2 YDEGEE. The CDR3 has 16 amino acids. The V and J ends lost 1 base and 6 bases, in that order; junction bases with no gene match: 5. This chain's CDR3 is CASSLKASGRANEQFF. The CDR3 DNA follows: TGTGCCAGCAGCTTGAAGGCTAGCGGGAGGGCCAATGAGCAGTTCTTC.

This clone was counted only a few times. V usage is TRBV6-5 and J usage is TRBJ1-1; D unresolved. Trimming left V 6 bases short and J 1 base short, with 9 bases between. CDR1 is MNHEY, CDR2 SVGAGI, per germline. CDR3 length: 13 residues. The DNA of the CDR3 is TGTGCCAGCAGAGTAACCGGGAACACTGAAGCTTTCTTT. Translation: CASRVTGNTEAFF.

The chain couples TRBV9 to TRBJ2-3, with 11 nucleotides matching TRBD2. From germline, CDR1 is SGDLS and CDR2 YYNGEE. Trimming at V came to 4 bases and at J to 2 bases, leaving 3 bases not matched to a gene. This CDR3 has 15 residues. CDR3 sequence (DNA): TGTGCCAGCAGCCTGACTAGCGGGATCACAGATACGCAGTATTTT. The encoded protein is CASSLTSGITDTQYF.

The chain combines TRBV7-2 with TRBJ1-5, with D unresolved. The CDR3 length is 13 residues. The germline V gene has CDR1 SGHTA and CDR2 FQGNSA. Trimming shortened V by 5 bases and J by 3 bases, and 8 bases separated the two germline ends. The CDR3 sequence: CASSGTVNQPQHF. CDR3 bases: TGTGCCAGCAGCGGAACAGTCAATCAGCCCCAGCATTTT.